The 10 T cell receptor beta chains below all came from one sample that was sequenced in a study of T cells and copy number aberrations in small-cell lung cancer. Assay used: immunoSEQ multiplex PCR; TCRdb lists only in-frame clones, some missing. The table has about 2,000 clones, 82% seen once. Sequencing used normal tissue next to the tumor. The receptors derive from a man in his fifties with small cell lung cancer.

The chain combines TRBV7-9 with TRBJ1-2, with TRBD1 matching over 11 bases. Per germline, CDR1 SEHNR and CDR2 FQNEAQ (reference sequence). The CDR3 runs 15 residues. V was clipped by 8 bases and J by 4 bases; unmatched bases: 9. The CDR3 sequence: CASAPSGTGGYGYTF. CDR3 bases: TGTGCCAGCGCACCCTCCGGGACAGGGGGCTATGGCTACACCTTC.

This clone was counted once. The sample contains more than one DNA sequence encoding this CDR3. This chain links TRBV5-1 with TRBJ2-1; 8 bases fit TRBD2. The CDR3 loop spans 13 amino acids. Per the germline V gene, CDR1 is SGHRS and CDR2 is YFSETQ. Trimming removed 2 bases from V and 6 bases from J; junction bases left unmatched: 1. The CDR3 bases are TGCGCCAGCAGCTTAGGGACTAGCAATGAGCAGTTCTTC. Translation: CASSLGTSNEQFF.

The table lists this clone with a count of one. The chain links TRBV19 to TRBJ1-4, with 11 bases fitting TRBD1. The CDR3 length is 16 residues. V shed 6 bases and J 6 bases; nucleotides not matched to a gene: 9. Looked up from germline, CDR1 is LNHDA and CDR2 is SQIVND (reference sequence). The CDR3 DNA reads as TGTGCCAGTAGGGACAGGGGGCGCGAGCTAGATGAAAAACTGTTTTTT. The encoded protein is CASRDRGRELDEKLFF.

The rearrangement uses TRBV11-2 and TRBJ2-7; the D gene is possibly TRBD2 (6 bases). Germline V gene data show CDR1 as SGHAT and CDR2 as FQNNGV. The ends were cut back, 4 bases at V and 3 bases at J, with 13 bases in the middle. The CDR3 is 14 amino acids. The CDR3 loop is CASSSFSGVYEQYF. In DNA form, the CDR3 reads TGTGCCAGCAGCTCTTTTAGCGGAGTCTACGAGCAGTACTTC.

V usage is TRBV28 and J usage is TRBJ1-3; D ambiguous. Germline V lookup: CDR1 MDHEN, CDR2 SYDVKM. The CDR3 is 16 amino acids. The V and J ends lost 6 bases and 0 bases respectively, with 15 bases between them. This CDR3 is CASRTPAAVSGNTIYF. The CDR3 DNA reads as TGTGCCAGCAGGACCCCCGCGGCAGTCTCTGGAAACACCATATATTTT.

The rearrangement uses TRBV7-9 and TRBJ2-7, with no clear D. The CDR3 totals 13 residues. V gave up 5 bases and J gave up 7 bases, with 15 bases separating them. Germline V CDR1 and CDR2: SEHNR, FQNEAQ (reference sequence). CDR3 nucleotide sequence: TGTGCCAGCAGCCATAGCACGACCGGGGAGCAGTACTTC. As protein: CASSHSTTGEQYF.

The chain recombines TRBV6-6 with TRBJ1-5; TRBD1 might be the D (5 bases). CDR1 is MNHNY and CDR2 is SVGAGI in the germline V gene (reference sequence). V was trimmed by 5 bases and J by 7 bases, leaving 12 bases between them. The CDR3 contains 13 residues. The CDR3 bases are TGTGCCAGCAGTGACGGGGGAGGGCAGCCCCAGCATTTT. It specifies CASSDGGGQPQHF.

The chain's CDR3 is CAWSAGTPVMTEKLFF. CDR3 DNA sequence: TGTGCCTGGAGTGCCGGGACACCGGTAATGACAGAAAAACTGTTTTTT. V gene TRBV30 combines with J gene TRBJ1-4; D is perhaps TRBD1 (6 bases). Germline V gene data show CDR1 as GTSNPN and CDR2 as SVGIG (reference sequence). The CDR3 has 16 residues. Trimming shortened V by 1 base and J by 8 bases, and 20 bases separated the two germline ends.

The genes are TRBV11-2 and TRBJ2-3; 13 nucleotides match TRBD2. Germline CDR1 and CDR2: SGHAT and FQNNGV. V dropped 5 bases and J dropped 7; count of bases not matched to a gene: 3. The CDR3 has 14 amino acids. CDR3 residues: CASSIGTSGNTQYF. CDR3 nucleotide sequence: TGTGCCAGCAGCATCGGGACTAGCGGGAATACGCAGTATTTT.

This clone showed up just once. CDR3: CASSFVSSYEQYF. The CDR3 bases are TGTGCCAGCAGCTTCGTTAGCTCCTACGAGCAGTACTTC. The chain recombines TRBV7-8 with TRBJ2-7; D is ambiguous. CDR3 length: 13 amino acids. The germline V and J ends were trimmed by 3 bases and 0 bases, with 6 bases remaining between them. Germline loops: CDR1 SGHVS, CDR2 FQNEAQ.